This entry concerns a single T cell receptor beta chain. The specificity of this receptor is unknown. No clone much larger than this one lies a single base away; base qualities are absent. The source of the sample is a study of cytotoxic CD8 clonotypes in ibrutinib-treated CLL (dated by TCRdb to 2020 to 2023). With regard to the full study: In this cohort, approximately 15 patients were treatment-naive and approximately 10 were relapsed/refractory, while around 18 had unmutated IGHV. Responses were partial in some 24 patients and complete in 2; after median around 68 months follow-up, around 15 stayed in remission and approximately 12 progressed. Response samples were obtained after a median of approximately twelve months of treatment, with a range of roughly 6 to 36 months. On average, each sample had approximately 260,000 productive templates and about 89,000 productive rearrangements. Longitudinal samples were obtainable from about 30% of the roughly 90 participants in the trial. Cryopreserved peripheral blood mononuclear cells were collected before treatment, at response, and at either disease progression or sustained remission. Patients were still on ibrutinib when every remission and progressive disease sample was collected.

Results the study describes overall, beyond this receptor: Lymph node repertoires were not examined, and the timing of sampling was not matched between patients in sustained remission and those whose disease progressed. Baseline clonality was found to be higher than that of age-matched healthy donors and was strongly correlated with circulating CD8+ T-cell counts. Clonality rose at ibrutinib response, remained stable during sustained remission, and dropped back toward baseline at progression. Public clonotypes were found to be uncommon and were observed to contract or remain stable during treatment; the increase in clonality was shown to reflect expansion of private clonotypes at ibrutinib response.

The CDR3 starts with the cysteine, ends with the phenylalanine, and has 13 residues. The DNA shown is the 39-base CDR3, in frame from base 1. V is clipped by 3 bases and J by 2 bases, and the sequence between their germline boundaries is 7 bases long. CDR1 and CDR2 (MNHNS, SASEGT) derive from the germline V gene. The label giving this sample's time point can be read as: about a year on ibrutinib. For TCR beta library preparation, approximately 2 micrograms of genomic DNA was extracted from cryopreserved PBMCs. Longitudinal blood samples from CLL patients on ibrutinib monotherapy were analyzed using high-throughput TCR beta sequencing. The patients took part in an open-label, single-center phase 2 trial of ibrutinib monotherapy. A MiSeq instrument was used for deep resolution sequencing, which targeted depths ranging from 1 in 1 million up to 1 in 200,000 T cells, with coverage averaging 10x for each clonotype. TCR beta libraries were generated with the immunoSEQ hsTCRB Kit. From the authors' description of their analysis: ImmunoSEQ Data Assistant and ImmunoSEQ Analyzer were used for data analysis, and V, D and J genes were assigned according to IMGT definitions. Clonality, which ranges from 0 to 1, was calculated as one minus the normalized Shannon entropy of productive rearrangement frequencies. Public clonotype analysis was restricted to overrepresented clonotypes comprising at least 0.05% of each patient's repertoire. About a dozen repertoires from age-matched healthy donors, obtained from immuneACCESS, served as clonality controls. Sourced from immuneACCESS, this table was stored by TCRdb with only in-frame sequences that have V and J called. A share of the clones is absent; for the studies checked, an unresolved V gene accounts for under half, and the remainder has no known explanation. Clonal size and the V and J genes are those of that table, whereas D and trimming came from the DNA. This sample has 200,000 to 250,000 clones in its table, and 60% to 80% of those were observed once. Of the sample, more than 9.5% is held by the ten largest clones.

The clonotype was recovered from a human donor with chronic lymphocytic leukemia. The specimen comprised PBMCs, sampled after 12 months of ibrutinib treatment. The rearrangement joined TRBV6-1 to TRBJ1-2; no D segment can be confidently identified. CDR3 region: CASSEPGNYGYTF. In nucleotide form, the sequence is TGTGCCAGCAGTGAGCCAGGAAACTATGGCTACACCTTC.